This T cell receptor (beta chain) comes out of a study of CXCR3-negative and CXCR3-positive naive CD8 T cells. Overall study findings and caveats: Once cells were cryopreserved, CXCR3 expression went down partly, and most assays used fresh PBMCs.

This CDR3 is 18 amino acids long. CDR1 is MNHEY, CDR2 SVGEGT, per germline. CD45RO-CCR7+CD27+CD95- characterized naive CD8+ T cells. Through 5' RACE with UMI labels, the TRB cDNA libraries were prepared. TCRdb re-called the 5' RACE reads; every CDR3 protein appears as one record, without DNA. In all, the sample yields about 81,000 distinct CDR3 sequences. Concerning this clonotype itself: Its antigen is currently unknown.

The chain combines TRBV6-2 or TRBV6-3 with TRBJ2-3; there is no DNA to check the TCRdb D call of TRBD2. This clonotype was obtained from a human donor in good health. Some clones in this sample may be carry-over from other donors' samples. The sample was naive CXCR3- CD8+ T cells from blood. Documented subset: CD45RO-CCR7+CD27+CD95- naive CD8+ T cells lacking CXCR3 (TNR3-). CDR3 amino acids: CASSYSPISGSGTDTQYF.